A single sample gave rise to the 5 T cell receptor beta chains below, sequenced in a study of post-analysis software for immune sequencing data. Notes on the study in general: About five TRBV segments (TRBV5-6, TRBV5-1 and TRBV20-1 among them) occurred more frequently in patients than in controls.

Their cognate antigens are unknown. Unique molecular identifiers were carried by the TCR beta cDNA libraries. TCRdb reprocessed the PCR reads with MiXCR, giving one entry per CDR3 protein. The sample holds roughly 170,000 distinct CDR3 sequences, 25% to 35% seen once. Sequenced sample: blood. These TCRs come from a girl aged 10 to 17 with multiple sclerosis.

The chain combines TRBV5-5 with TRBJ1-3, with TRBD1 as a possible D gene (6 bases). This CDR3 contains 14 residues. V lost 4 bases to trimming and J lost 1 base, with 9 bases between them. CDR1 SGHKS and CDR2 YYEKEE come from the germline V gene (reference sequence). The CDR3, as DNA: TGTGCCAGCAGCCTGACAGGATCTGGAAACACCATATATTTT. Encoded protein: CASSLTGSGNTIYF.

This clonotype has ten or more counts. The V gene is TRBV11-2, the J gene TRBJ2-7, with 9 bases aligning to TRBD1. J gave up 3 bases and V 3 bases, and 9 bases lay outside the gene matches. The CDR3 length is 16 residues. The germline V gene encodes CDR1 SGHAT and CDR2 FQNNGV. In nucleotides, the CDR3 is TGTGCCAGCAGCTTTGTATGGGGACAGGGAGGCTACGAGCAGTACTTC. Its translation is CASSFVWGQGGYEQYF.

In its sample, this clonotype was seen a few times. CDR3 loop: CASSSRVGAEAFF. The CDR3 nucleotides read TGCGCCAGCAGCTCCCGGGTGGGCGCTGAAGCTTTCTTT. This chain links TRBV4-1 with TRBJ1-1; unclear D gene. Germline lookup yields CDR1 MGHRA and CDR2 YSYEKL. The CDR3 totals 13 residues. Trimming took off 5 bases at V and 6 bases at J, with 13 bases between the two ends.

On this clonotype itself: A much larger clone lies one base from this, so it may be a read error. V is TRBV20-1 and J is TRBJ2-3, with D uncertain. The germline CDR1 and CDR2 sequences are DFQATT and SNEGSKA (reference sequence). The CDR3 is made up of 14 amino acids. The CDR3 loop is CTVPTSSVTDTQYF. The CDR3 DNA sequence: TGCACTGTTCCGACCAGTAGTGTCACAGATACGCAGTATTTT.

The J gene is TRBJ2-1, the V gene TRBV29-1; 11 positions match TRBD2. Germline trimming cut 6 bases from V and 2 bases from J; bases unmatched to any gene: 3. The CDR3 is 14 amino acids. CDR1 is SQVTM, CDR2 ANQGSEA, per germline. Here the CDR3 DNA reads TGCAGCGTAATAGCGGGGGGGCCCTACAATGAGCAGTTCTTC. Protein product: CSVIAGGPYNEQFF.